This T cell receptor (beta chain) was identified in a study of T cell responses to AZD1222 COVID-19 vaccine. V lost 4 bases and J 7 bases, leaving 17 bases between the germline ends. Germline lookup yields CDR1 LGHDT and CDR2 YNNKEL (reference sequence). CDR3 length: 14 residues. Whether given at about 4 or about 12 weeks, second doses were pooled. TCRdb's copy holds only in-frame clones and misses some; the assay was immunoSEQ multiplex PCR. The repertoire includes 89,000 or so clones, roughly 90% of them detected once, and around 30% sits in the top ten. The sequences come from peripheral blood, collected 28 days after the second AZD1222 dose. The receptor's source is an adult who received the AZD1222 COVID-19 vaccine. The V gene is TRBV3-1 (or the pseudogene TRBV3-2), the J gene TRBJ2-7; a possible D gene is TRBD2 (6 bases). The CDR3 is CASSPREVPGEQYF. Here the CDR3 DNA reads TGTGCCAGCAGCCCGAGGGAGGTACCCGGGGAGCAGTACTTC.